This T cell receptor (beta chain) was identified during a study of OX40 agonist ivuxolimab in advanced cancers. Study at large: Patients' therapy was ivuxolimab, an antibody that acts as an agonist of OX40 (CD134). General study findings and limits: Among T cells, CD8+ cells averaged more expanded clones than CD4+ cells.

The length of the CDR3 is 15 residues. Germline CDR1 is SGHTA and CDR2 is FQGTGA. After removal of 4 bases from V and 2 bases from J, the junction contained 5 bases not matched to a gene. Here immunoSEQ multiplex PCR was the method, and the copy in TCRdb shows in-frame clones only, minus some. The sample carries around 15,000 clones, more than 65% recorded once. As for this clone: Its target is unknown.

It was autoimmune disease history or systemic immunosuppression that excluded patients. Peripheral blood came from all dose cohorts at three timepoints. The sample here was CD4+ or CD8+ T cells sorted from blood, taken in a trial of the OX40 agonist ivuxolimab. This chain connects TRBV7-3 to TRBJ1-2, with 9 bases that match TRBD1. This clonotype was sampled from an adult with an advanced solid tumor such as melanoma, head and neck, liver or kidney cancer. CDR3 region: CASSSPGQGNYGYTF. Written as DNA, the CDR3 is TGTGCCAGCAGCTCACCAGGACAGGGGAACTATGGCTACACCTTC.